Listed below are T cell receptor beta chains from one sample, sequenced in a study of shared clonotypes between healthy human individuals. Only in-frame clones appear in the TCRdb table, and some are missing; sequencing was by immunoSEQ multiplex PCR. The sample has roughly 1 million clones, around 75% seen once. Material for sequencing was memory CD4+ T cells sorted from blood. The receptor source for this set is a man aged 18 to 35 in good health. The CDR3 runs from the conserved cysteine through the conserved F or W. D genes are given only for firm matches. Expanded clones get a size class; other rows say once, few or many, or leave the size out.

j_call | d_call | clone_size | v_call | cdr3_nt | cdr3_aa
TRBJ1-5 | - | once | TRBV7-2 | TGTGCCAGCAGCAACAGGGTGGGGCAGCCCCAGCATTTT | CASSNRVGQPQHF
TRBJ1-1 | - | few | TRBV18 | TGTGCCAGCTCCTTTCTCGGAGGTCCCCAGAACACTGAAGCTTTCTTT | CASSFLGGPQNTEAFF
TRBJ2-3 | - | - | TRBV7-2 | TGTGCCAGTCGCGGGACTTACACACCCACAGATACGCAGTATTTT | CASRGTYTPTDTQYF
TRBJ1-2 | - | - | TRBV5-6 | TGTGCCAGCAGCCGCCTGGAGGATGGCTACACCTTC | CASSRLEDGYTF
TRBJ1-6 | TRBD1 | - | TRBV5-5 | TGTGCCAGCAGCGGCTCCAGGGGGGCACCCCTCCACTTT | CASSGSRGAPLHF
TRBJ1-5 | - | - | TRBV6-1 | TGTGCCAGCAACCTCAAGGCTTATCAGCCCCAGCATTTT | CASNLKAYQPQHF
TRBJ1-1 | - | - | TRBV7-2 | TGTGCCAGCAGCCTAGGAATTGAACGGATGAACACTGAAGCTTTCTTT | CASSLGIERMNTEAFF
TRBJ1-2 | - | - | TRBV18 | TGTGCCAGCTCCGTCGGTGAGGGCTATGGCTACACCTTC | CASSVGEGYGYTF
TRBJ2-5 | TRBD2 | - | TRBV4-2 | TGTGCCAGCAGCCAAGAGCCTAGCGGGGGGATTAGAGAGACCCAGTACTTC | CASSQEPSGGIRETQYF
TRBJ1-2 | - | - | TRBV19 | TGTGCCAGTAGTATTTTCGATGGGGCTAACTATGGCTACACCTTC | CASSIFDGANYGYTF
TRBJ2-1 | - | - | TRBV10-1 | TGCGCCAGCAGGTCTAACAATGAGCAGTTCTTC | CASRSNNEQFF
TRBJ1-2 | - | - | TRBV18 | TGTGCCAGCTCAGCCTTCAAAAGCGCGGACTATGGCTACACCTTC | CASSAFKSADYGYTF
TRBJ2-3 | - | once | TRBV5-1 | TGCGCCAGCAGCCAGAATTCTAACGCAGATACGCAATATTTT | CASSQNSNADTQYF
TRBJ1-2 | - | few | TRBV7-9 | TGTGCCAGCAGCCCGGACTTCCTTAACTATGGCTACACCTTC | CASSPDFLNYGYTF
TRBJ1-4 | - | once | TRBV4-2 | TGTGCCAGCAGCCAAGATGGGACACACAATGAAAAACTGTTTTTT | CASSQDGTHNEKLFF
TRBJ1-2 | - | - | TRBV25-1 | TGTGCCAGCAGTGAAAGGGAAAAGCGTGGCTACACCTTC | CASSEREKRGYTF
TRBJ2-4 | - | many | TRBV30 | TGTGCCTGGTCTGGGGGGGCTGGGTCCAAAAACATTCAGTACTTC | CAWSGGAGSKNIQYF
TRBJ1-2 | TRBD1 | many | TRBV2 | TGTGCCAGCATCAAAACGACAGGGAACTATGGCTACACCTTC | CASIKTTGNYGYTF
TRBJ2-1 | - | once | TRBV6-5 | TGTGCCAGCAGTTACACCAGCGGAAGCTCCTACAATGAGCAGTTCTTC | CASSYTSGSSYNEQFF
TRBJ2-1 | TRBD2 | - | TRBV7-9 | TGTGCCAGCAGCTTAGCTAGCGGGGTTAAAAGCTCCTACAATGAGCAGTTCTTC | CASSLASGVKSSYNEQFF
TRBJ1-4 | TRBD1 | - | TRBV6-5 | TGTGCCAGCCGGGACAGTCTTTTTGAAAAACTGTTTTTT | CASRDSLFEKLFF
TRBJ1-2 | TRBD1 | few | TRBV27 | TGTGCCAGCAGTTTAGGACAGGGGGTTTGGGGCTACACCTTC | CASSLGQGVWGYTF
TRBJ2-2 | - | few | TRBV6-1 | TGTGCCAGCAGTGCACGCCCTAGCGAGAACGTATTAGGTACCGGGGAGCTGTTTTTT | CASSARPSENVLGTGELFF
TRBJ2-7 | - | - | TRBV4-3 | TGCGCCAGCAGCCAATTCGCAGCGGGCGTAGGCGAGCAGTACTTC | CASSQFAAGVGEQYF
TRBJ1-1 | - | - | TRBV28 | TGTGCCAGCAGTTTTAGGGAGGCAGGGTGGGCGAACACTGAAGCTTTCTTT | CASSFREAGWANTEAFF
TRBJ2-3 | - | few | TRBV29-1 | TGCAGCGTTGGGAGTAGTACAGGAGGATCAGATACGCAGTATTTT | CSVGSSTGGSDTQYF
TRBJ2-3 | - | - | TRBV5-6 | TGTGCCAGCAGCCCCCGGGGAGAAGGCAGCACAGATACGCAGTATTTT | CASSPRGEGSTDTQYF
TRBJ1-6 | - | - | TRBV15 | TGTGCCACCAGCAGAGGGGCCTTCGCAGGGAATTCACCCCTCCACTTT | CATSRGAFAGNSPLHF
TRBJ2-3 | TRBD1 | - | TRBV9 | TGTGCCAGCAGCGTAGGTGAAGGGACAGGTTCAGATACGCAGTATTTT | CASSVGEGTGSDTQYF
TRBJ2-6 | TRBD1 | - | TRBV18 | TGTGCCAGCTCACCGGAGACAGGGTCCTCTGGGGCCAACGTCCTGACTTTC | CASSPETGSSGANVLTF